This T cell receptor (beta chain) was documented in a study of tumor and adjacent non-tumor tissue in lung cancer. Overall study: Aged roughly 31 to 80 years, patients included about 11 men and a handful of women with stage I to III disease.

The germline V gene has CDR1 SGHDN and CDR2 FVKESK. The CDR3 covers 19 residues. This sample's RNA came from whole unsorted tissue. Study conclusions and caveats: Patients with more diverse tumor TCRs had worse survival. Top 100 clones took a larger repertoire share in normal lung. Compared with tumor, normal lung showed significantly lower TCR diversity.

TCRbeta libraries were built with three rounds of nested PCR, modified from ARM-PCR. Each CDR3 protein gets one entry after TCRdb re-called the multiplex PCR reads with MiXCR. The repertoire includes about 110,000 distinct CDR3 sequences, about 80% of them detected once, and approximately 22% sits in the top ten. A word on this clonotype: Antigen specificity is unknown. One end of the junction does not line up with germline, which may come from a read error.

The TCR originated in a man between 65 and 79 years old with non-small cell lung cancer. The chain joins TRBV14 to TRBJ2-1, with D tentatively TRBD1 (5 bases). The sample comprised lung tumor tissue. CDR3 loop: CASSQEILQQVSSYNEQFF. CDR3 DNA sequence: TGTGCCAGCAGTCAAGAGATCCTACAACAGGTCAGCTCCTACAATGAGCAGTTCTTC.